This T cell receptor beta chain was recorded in a study of cytomegalovirus exposure and HLA in healthy donors (TCRdb year 2017). Describing the broader study: An earlier analysis of some 550 of the donors reported 276 Gb of sequence data and roughly 100 million unique TCR beta sequences from about 180 million T cells. An early release that covered fewer than 750 HLA-typed donors contained approximately 300 gigabases of sequencing data and 65 million to 100 million unique TCR sequences. The genetic ancestry cluster associated with self-reported Caucasian donors included roughly four fifths of the roughly 360 genotyped donors. The aim of the study was to test whether cataloging public T cell receptors could identify signatures of past pathogen exposure. The T cell repertoires of 670 or so subjects were profiled by immunosequencing and related to cytomegalovirus serostatus. In addition to the first cohort of 500 to 850 subjects, a separate validation cohort of approximately 130 different subjects was used. High-throughput TCR immunosequencing, statistical association of individual TCRs with disease status, and machine learning were combined to predict cytomegalovirus infection status. A later analysis re-analyzed previously published TCR beta repertoires from hundreds of donors and added high-resolution HLA genotyping to study TCR occurrence patterns. Rather than drawing on any new phenotypic data, the later analysis identified candidate immune exposures from TCR beta sequences and the way those sequences occurred across donors. An earlier analysis of about 620 of the donors applied high-throughput TCR beta sequencing to assess whether each TCR beta V gene segment acted as functional or pseudogenic. Alongside the repertoire data, information on donor age, sex, ethnicity and CMV serostatus was compiled. In a later genetic analysis, genome-wide SNP genotypes for about three fifths of the roughly 670 donors were used, and that subset was treated as a discovery cohort. All discovery cohort repertoires had been generated using a single sequencing platform. HLA typing included class I and class II loci at four-digit resolution. Typing coverage differed by locus: A, B, C, DRB1 and DQB1 were typed in roughly 620-630 donors, DQA1 in 522, DPA1 in approximately 610, and DPB1 in approximately 450. A handful of DR-DQ haplotypes were handled as single units for association and clustering because linkage in the cohort was strong. On average, roughly 250,000 unique TCR beta nucleotide sequences were sequenced per donor among 350 to 400 genotyped donors of the cohort, with roughly 18% of those sequences being non-productive.

The germline V gene (reference sequence) sets CDR1 to GTSNPN and CDR2 to SVGIG. The cysteine opens and the phenylalanine closes a CDR3 of 13 amino acids. Kept here is only the CDR3 DNA, which spans 39 bases and is read in frame from base 1. The junction shows trimming of 2 bases on V and 4 bases on J, plus 11 bases between the germline ends. Libraries came from the immunoSEQ multiplex PCR assay. For the multiplex PCR, a mixture combining 60 forward primers for TCR Vbeta segments and 13 reverse primers for TCR Jbeta segments was used. The CDR3 region of rearranged TCR beta genes was amplified from genomic DNA with a multiplex PCR assay. The amplified TCR beta libraries were sequenced on the Illumina HiSeq System as 87-base-pair reads. As for how the authors treated the data: In a later analysis, about 80 million unique TCR beta chains were counted across the 500 to 850 repertoires, and around 11 million of these chains were shared by at least two donors. To remove PCR and sequencing errors, raw reads were error-corrected and collapsed into unique sequences using a nearest-neighbor algorithm that merged closely related sequences. CDR3 sequences were aligned to IMGT reference sequences to assign V, D and J gene segments. For a sequence to be retained, a match of at least six nucleotides was required to both a V gene segment and a J gene segment. Rearrangements were classified as productive when the CDR3 lacked stop codons and remained in frame with V and J, and all other rearrangements were classified as non-productive. Following IMGT convention, CDR3 was defined as the stretch from the second conserved V-encoded cysteine up to the conserved J-encoded phenylalanine. Sequences without an unambiguous match to a single V gene segment were excluded from the earlier analysis of about 600 of the donors. In an earlier analysis of approximately 550 of the donors, V segments were called functional above 56.7% productive rearrangements and were called segregating when the between-donor standard deviation exceeded 5%. A statistical classification framework was built for diagnosing cytomegalovirus status from the catalog of TCR beta chain sequences. A later analysis assigned V and J genes by comparing TCR nucleotide sequences with IMGT/GENE-DB human TR gene sequences. A later analysis assigned CDR3 sequences and most-parsimonious VDJ recombination scenarios with the TCRdist pipeline. In a later analysis, each TCR beta chain was defined by its CDR3 amino acid sequence together with its V-gene family, and reads without a unique V-gene family were excluded. As a way to deal with suspected cross-contamination and a sequencing artifact, a later analysis dropped approximately 590 nucleotide sequences that were highly shared and had low generation probability. For each public chain, a later analysis derived a clonal expansion index from normalized ranks of inferred template counts within each repertoire. Generation probabilities in a later analysis came from a VDJ recombination model fitted to out-of-frame rearrangements, and those results were checked against IGoR. Hypergeometric tests were used in a later analysis to score TCR-TCR, TCR-HLA and TCR-CMV co-occurrence, with a repertoire-size bias correction applied to the TCR pairs. False discovery rates were estimated in a later analysis by permuting HLA or CMV assignments 20 times. In a later analysis, co-occurring TCRs were grouped using DBSCAN, and TCRdist sequence similarity was added for clustering within HLA-allele-positive subsets. Repertoires with fewer than 30,000 or more than 120,000 public chains, plus five repertoires with anomalous nucleotide sharing, were excluded from co-occurrence clustering. The clones in this table, taken by TCRdb from immuneACCESS, are in-frame only. Not every clone is retained; where verified, under half of the shortfall comes from an unresolved V gene, and the cause of the rest is unknown. That table supplies the V and J calls and clone size; D and trimming were determined from the DNA. This sample comprises about 91,000 clones, 86% of them detected only once. The top ten hold roughly 9.2% of the sample.

The cohort comprised some 730 healthy bone marrow donors. At the time of sampling, all cohort members were nominally healthy, though unrecorded immune exposures were likely present. The donor tested CMV seropositive, placing the donor among the 250 to 350 seropositive members of the cohort. A peripheral blood sample was collected from each donor, and TCR beta sequencing was performed on peripheral blood mononuclear cells. The Qiagen DNeasy Blood Extraction Kit was used to extract genomic DNA from the blood cell samples. The paper as a whole reports these results and caveats: In an earlier analysis of 587 of the donors, most TCR beta V segments appeared in productive rearrangements about 90% or about 30% of the time, broadly matching IMGT annotations. Because some donors lacked HLA typing at each locus, the association tests relied only on the typed subset. Cytomegalovirus status was reported to be diagnosed by the classifier with high specificity and sensitivity in both the original and validation cohorts. Only TCR beta chains were sequenced in this cohort, and the absence of alpha or paired-chain data limited detectable features. In a later analysis, the rate of TCR association differed among HLA loci, with DRB1 alleles having the most associated TCRs and HLA-C alleles having the fewest. Most CMV-associated TCR beta chains appeared to be HLA-restricted in a later analysis, and the HLA associations seemed to be driven largely by CMV exposure. It was suggested by the authors that the approach could potentially be generalized to other disease states and immunological phenotypes. In a later analysis, around 17,000 TCR beta sequences were associated with specific HLA alleles at a false discovery rate of 0.05. The 87-base-pair reads could not distinguish some IMGT-functional V segments, including TRBV6-2 and TRBV6-3, so those segments were excluded. In a later analysis, HLA-associated TCR beta chains were found to be more clonally expanded and to have lower generation probabilities than equally common non-associated chains. The sequencing pipeline was judged likely to have produced a cluster of highly shared sequence variants as a technical artifact. Linkage disequilibrium might explain the correlated functional status among segregating V segments, but an unknown experimental factor could not be excluded. CMV serostatus was the only immune exposure information available for the cohort. Several of the top co-occurrence clusters appeared to be linked to parvovirus B19, influenza, CMV and Epstein-Barr virus, according to a later analysis. A further reported finding was that TCR beta sequences accurately predicted the HLA-A and HLA-B alleles for most subjects in the first cohort. Roughly uniform sequencing depth across donors was assumed in presence/absence analyses, although this assumption may not hold. In a later genetic analysis, a missense DCLRE1C variant was associated with V-gene and J-gene trimming of TCR beta chains, and the association was replicated in an independent cohort. Strong co-occurrence of HLA alleles, especially DR and DQ, made assigning TCR associations to individual alleles difficult. A total of roughly 160 TCR beta chains were listed by the study as associated with cytomegalovirus. Across donors, most TCR sequences were observed very rarely, whereas some public TCRs were present in many individuals. A few of the identified cytomegalovirus-associated TCR beta chains were confirmed in vitro to be specific for cytomegalovirus antigens. In a later genetic analysis, fewer N-insertions in productive TCRs were reported among donors in an Asian-associated ancestry cluster than the approximately 670-donor mean. Approximately 18 rarely observed V segments, including chromosome 9 orphons, were excluded from the earlier analysis of 550 to 700 of the donors because counts were too low.

About this clone: Its antigen specificity is not known. The record has no base qualities; no much larger clone is one base away.

This clonotype originated in a man between 25 and 39 years old in good health and CMV-seropositive. The chain uses TRBV30 and TRBJ1-2, with no confidently assigned D gene. Sequencing input: PBMCs. CDR3 protein: CAWSLIRSYGYTF. In nucleotide form, the sequence is TGTGCCTGGAGTTTGATCAGGTCCTATGGCTACACCTTC. Joined to the reference TRBV30 and TRBJ1-2 proteins, this CDR3 gives the full variable domain: SQTIHQWPATLVQPVGSPLSLECTVEGTSNPNLYWYRQAAGRGLQLLFYSVGIGQISSEVPQNLSASRPQDRQFILSSKKLLLSDSGFYLCAWSLIRSYGYTFGSGTRLTVV.